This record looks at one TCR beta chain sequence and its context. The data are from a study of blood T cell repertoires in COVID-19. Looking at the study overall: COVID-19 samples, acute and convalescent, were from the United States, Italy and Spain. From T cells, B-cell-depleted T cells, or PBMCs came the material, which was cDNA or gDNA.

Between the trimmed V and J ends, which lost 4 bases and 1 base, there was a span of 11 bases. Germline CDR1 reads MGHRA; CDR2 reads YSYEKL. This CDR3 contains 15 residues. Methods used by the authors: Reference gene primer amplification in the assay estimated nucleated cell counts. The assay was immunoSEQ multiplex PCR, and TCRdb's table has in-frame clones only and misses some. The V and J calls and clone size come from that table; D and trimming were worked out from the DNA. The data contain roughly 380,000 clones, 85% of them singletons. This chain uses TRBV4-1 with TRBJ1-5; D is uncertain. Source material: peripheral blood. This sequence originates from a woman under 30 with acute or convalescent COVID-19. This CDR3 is CASSPTPGSNQPQHF. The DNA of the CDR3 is TGCGCCAGCAGCCCGACCCCAGGAAGCAATCAGCCCCAGCATTTT.